This TCR beta chain was obtained from a study of early T cells in non-severe SARS-CoV-2 infection. About the research overall: Unsorted whole blood bulk RNA was sequenced, with unpaired chains.

Trimming pared 6 bases from V and 4 bases from J, leaving 10 bases between. The CDR3 length is 13 residues. The library protocol tagged individual cDNA molecules with unique molecular identifiers. A single record per CDR3 protein comes from TCRdb applying MiXCR to the 5' RACE reads. Of around 50,000 distinct CDR3 sequences in the sample, around 10% are singletons; the top ten hold around 4%. Sequences were obtained from whole blood. The sequence was obtained from an adult who was a healthcare worker with PCR-confirmed SARS-CoV-2 infection or an uninfected control (not recorded which). The chain employs TRBV12-3 or TRBV12-4 and TRBJ2-1; no reliable D call. CDR3 coding DNA: TGTGCCAGCAGCCCCGACACTTACAATGAGCAGTTCTTC. Its protein is CASSPDTYNEQFF.